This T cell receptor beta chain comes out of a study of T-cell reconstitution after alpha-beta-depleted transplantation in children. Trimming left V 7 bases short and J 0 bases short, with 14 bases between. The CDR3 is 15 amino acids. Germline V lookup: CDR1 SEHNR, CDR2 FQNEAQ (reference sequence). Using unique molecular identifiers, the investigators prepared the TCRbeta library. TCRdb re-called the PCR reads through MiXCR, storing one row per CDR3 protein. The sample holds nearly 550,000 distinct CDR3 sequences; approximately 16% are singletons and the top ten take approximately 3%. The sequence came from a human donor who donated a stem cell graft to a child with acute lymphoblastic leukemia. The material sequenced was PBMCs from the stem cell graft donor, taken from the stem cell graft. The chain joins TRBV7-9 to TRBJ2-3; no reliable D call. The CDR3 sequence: CASTSDPGSTDTQYF. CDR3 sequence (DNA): TGTGCCAGCACCTCCGACCCAGGTAGCACAGATACGCAGTATTTT.